The rows below give T cell receptor beta chains drawn from one sample of a study of response to subunit inactivated influenza vaccine. TCRdb fed the RT-PCR reads into MiXCR, producing one record per CDR3 protein. The repertoire holds 650,000 to 800,000 distinct CDR3 sequences, with 11% to 15% as singletons. Sequenced material: PBMCs from blood, taken 14 days before vaccination. All receptors derive from a man aged 45-60 years who received an inactivated influenza vaccine. CDR3s include the opening cysteine and the closing phenylalanine or tryptophan. A D gene is named only where the DNA matches it firmly. Only part of the rows carry a size: once, few, many, or a class if the clone is expanded.

TRBV29-1	NA	TRBJ1-1	TRBD1	TGCAGCGTCAAGGAGACAGGGGCTTCCCTTACTGAAGCTTTCTTT	CSVKETGASLTEAFF
TRBV15	NA	TRBJ2-7	NA	TGTGCCACCAGCAAAGCCAATTCGCGCTCGCAGTACTTC	CATSKANSRSQYF
TRBV12-3/TRBV12-4	NA	TRBJ2-1	TRBD2	TGTGCCAGCAGTTTTGGGGCTAGCGGGGGGGCCCAATACAATGAGCAGTTCTTC	CASSFGASGGAQYNEQFF
TRBV27	many	TRBJ1-6	NA	TGTGCCAGCACAGGGGCGGGTTCACCCCTCCACTTT	CASTGAGSPLHF
TRBV5-1	NA	TRBJ2-1	NA	TGCGCCAGCAACCTACAGGGAAACAATGAGCAGTTCTTC	CASNLQGNNEQFF
TRBV7-2	NA	TRBJ2-7	NA	TGTGCCAGCAGCACGACACGTTACGAGCAGTACTTC	CASSTTRYEQYF
TRBV29-1	few	TRBJ2-7	TRBD2	TGCAGCGTTGTCACTAGCGGCACCTACGAGCAGTACTTC	CSVVTSGTYEQYF
TRBV7-9	few	TRBJ2-3	TRBD2	TGTGCCAGCAGGGAGCACAGCGGGAGGCCCACAGATACGCAGTATTTT	CASREHSGRPTDTQYF
TRBV6-5	NA	TRBJ2-2	NA	TGTGCCAGCAGTTACTCCGAGTGGGACACCGGGGAGCTGTTTTTT	CASSYSEWDTGELFF
TRBV29-1	NA	TRBJ2-2	NA	TGCAGCGTTGGTCGCCGCCGTGGCGCCGGGGAGCTGTTTTTT	CSVGRRRGAGELFF
TRBV20-1	many	TRBJ2-7	TRBD2	TGCAGTGCTAGAGATCTTGGCGGGAGAGAGTACTTC	CSARDLGGREYF
TRBV11-3	few	TRBJ2-7	TRBD1	TGTGCCAGCAGCTTAGTAGGGACAGGCTTAAACTACGAGCAGTACTTC	CASSLVGTGLNYEQYF
TRBV6-5	NA	TRBJ2-3	TRBD1	TGTGCCAGCAGTTACTCGTCAGGGGGCCTGATGGATACGCAGTATTTT	CASSYSSGGLMDTQYF
TRBV5-6	NA	TRBJ1-4	TRBD1	TGTGCCAGCAGCTTAAGAGCCCGGACAGGTGGTAATGAAAAACTGTTTTTT	CASSLRARTGGNEKLFF
TRBV7-2	few	TRBJ2-5	TRBD1	TGTGCCAGCAGCCTTGGACAGGAGAGGTCCCAGTACTTC	CASSLGQERSQYF
TRBV20-1	few	TRBJ2-7	NA	TGCAGTGCTAGAGCCCTTACCTACGAGCAGTACTTC	CSARALTYEQYF
TRBV4-2	NA	TRBJ2-1	NA	TGTGCCAGCAGCCAGGGGGCAGTATCCTACAATGAGCAGTTCTTC	CASSQGAVSYNEQFF
TRBV20-1	NA	TRBJ2-5	TRBD2	TGCAGTGCTAGATGGGGGAGGGTGCAAGAGACCCAGTACTTC	CSARWGRVQETQYF
TRBV7-7	NA	TRBJ2-5	NA	TGTGCTAGCAGCTTAGACAATTTGGAGACCCAGTACTTC	CASSLDNLETQYF
TRBV12-3/TRBV12-4	many	TRBJ2-7	NA	TGTGCCAGCAGTTTCTACGGCGTGGAGCAGTACTTC	CASSFYGVEQYF
TRBV11-2	NA	TRBJ2-4	TRBD2	TGTGCCAGCAGCTTAGGGGGACTAGCAGCCGTCAAAAACATTCAGTACTTC	CASSLGGLAAVKNIQYF
TRBV9	NA	TRBJ2-2	NA	TGTGCCAGCAGCGTAGGTCCATTGCTCAGGGGCCCGAACACCGGGGAGCTGTTTTTT	CASSVGPLLRGPNTGELFF
TRBV3-1	NA	TRBJ2-1	TRBD2	TGTGCCAGCAGCCCGGGACTAGCAGCATCATATGAGCAGTTCTTC	CASSPGLAASYEQFF
TRBV20-1	NA	TRBJ2-2	NA	TGCAGTGCTAGAGTCGGCCAGAACACCGGGGAGCTGTTTTTT	CSARVGQNTGELFF
TRBV18	few	TRBJ1-6	NA	TGTGCCAGCTCACCAAAACAGGGCTATAATTCACCCCTCCACTTT	CASSPKQGYNSPLHF
TRBV7-2	many	TRBJ1-5	NA	TGTGCCAGCAGCTTAGGTCAAACTCAGCCCCAGCATTTT	CASSLGQTQPQHF
TRBV12-3/TRBV12-4	many	TRBJ2-4	NA	TGTGCCAGCACCACGGACCTAGCCAAAAACATTCAGTACTTC	CASTTDLAKNIQYF
TRBV5-1	few	TRBJ2-5	NA	TGCGCCAGCAGCTGGTCCGGATATCGGGAGACCCAGTACTTC	CASSWSGYRETQYF
TRBV6-5	few	TRBJ2-3	TRBD1	TGTGCCAGCAGTTACGGGACAGGGTCAGCAGATACGCAGTATTTT	CASSYGTGSADTQYF
TRBV24-1	many	TRBJ1-1	NA	TGTGCCACCAGTGATTTGAACACTGAAGCTTTCTTT	CATSDLNTEAFF
TRBV20-1	few	TRBJ2-7	NA	TGCAGTGGGGAGAGCCGGGGTCTCTCCTACGAGCAGTACTTC	CSGESRGLSYEQYF
TRBV5-5	few	TRBJ1-1	NA	TGTGCCAGCAGCTGGACCGACTTGAACACTGAAGCTTTCTTT	CASSWTDLNTEAFF
TRBV28	NA	TRBJ2-1	NA	TGTGCCAGCAGTTTCCTAAAGCGGTCGGGTCAGTTCTTC	CASSFLKRSGQFF
TRBV9	few	TRBJ2-5	TRBD2	TGTGCCAGCAGCGTAGCTCCAGGGACTAAAGAGACCCAGTACTTC	CASSVAPGTKETQYF
TRBV12-3/TRBV12-4	NA	TRBJ2-1	TRBD2	TGTGCCAGCAGTCCTAGCGGGGGCCTGAATGAGCAGTTCTTC	CASSPSGGLNEQFF
TRBV6-5	few	TRBJ1-2	NA	TGTGCCAGCAGTTACTCAATTCGGCAGGGCTATGGCTACACCTTC	CASSYSIRQGYGYTF
TRBV12-3/TRBV12-4	few	TRBJ2-3	NA	TGTGCCAGCACCTACAGCACAGATACGCAGTATTTT	CASTYSTDTQYF
TRBV4-1	NA	TRBJ2-7	NA	TGCGCCAGCAGCTTACGAGCGGCGGGGCCTTACGAGCAGTACTTC	CASSLRAAGPYEQYF
TRBV18	few	TRBJ2-6	NA	TGTGCCAGCTCAGAACTTGGCTCTGGGGCCAACGTCCTGACTTTC	CASSELGSGANVLTF
TRBV25-1	few	TRBJ1-1	NA	TGTGCCAGCAGTGAGGCAGGGTACACTGAAGCTTTCTTT	CASSEAGYTEAFF
TRBV5-1	NA	TRBJ1-6	NA	TGCGCCAGCAGCCCGGTCCGGTGGGGGGATTCACCCCTCCACTTT	CASSPVRWGDSPLHF
TRBV12-3/TRBV12-4	many	TRBJ1-5	NA	TGTGCCAGCAGTTTTGTGGGGGGAGGTCAGCCCCAGCATTTT	CASSFVGGGQPQHF
TRBV7-9	NA	TRBJ2-7	TRBD2	TGTGCCAGCAGCAACCCCACTAGCGGGAGGGAGCTTGAGCAGTACTTC	CASSNPTSGRELEQYF
TRBV20-1	few	TRBJ1-5	NA	TGCAGTGCTCTCGGACGGTACTATAGCAATCAGCCCCAGCATTTT	CSALGRYYSNQPQHF
TRBV10-3	few	TRBJ2-7	NA	TGTGCCATCAGTGGCGCCGGGGGATACGAGCAGTACTTC	CAISGAGGYEQYF
TRBV10-3	many	TRBJ2-1	TRBD2	TGTGCCATCAGTGGGGGACTAGCGGGAGACAATGAGCAGTTCTTC	CAISGGLAGDNEQFF
TRBV11-1	many	TRBJ2-7	NA	TGTGCCAGCAGCGTCCGGACAGCCTCCTACGAGCAGTACTTC	CASSVRTASYEQYF
TRBV5-1	NA	TRBJ1-2	NA	TGCGCCAGCAGCTTGACGCCGGGGGGGTATGGCTACACCTTC	CASSLTPGGYGYTF
TRBV12-3/TRBV12-4	many	TRBJ2-3	TRBD2	TGTGCCAGCAGCCCGAGCGGGGGGCGCACAGATACGCAGTATTTT	CASSPSGGRTDTQYF
TRBV12-3/TRBV12-4	many	TRBJ2-3	NA	TGTGCCAGCAGTTTTACCAGCTACGGCACAGATACGCAGTATTTT	CASSFTSYGTDTQYF
TRBV10-3	NA	TRBJ1-6	NA	TGTGCCATCAGTGAGTCGACCCCGCGACCAGGCTCTTTACTCCACTTT	CAISESTPRPGSLLHF
TRBV20-1	once	TRBJ2-2	TRBD2	TGCTGTGCTAGAGATTTATCTAGCGGGACGTCCGTCGGGGAGCTGTTTTTT	CCARDLSSGTSVGELFF
TRBV29-1	few	TRBJ1-1	NA	TGCAGCGTTGGAAACGGTAACACTGAAGCTTTCTTT	CSVGNGNTEAFF
TRBV5-1	few	TRBJ2-3	NA	TGCGCCAGCAGTAGGACGAGGGATTCTAGCACAGATACGCAGTATTTT	CASSRTRDSSTDTQYF